Listed below are T cell receptor beta chains from one sample, sequenced in a study of T-cell memory formation after mild COVID-19. One entry per CDR3 protein results from TCRdb running MiXCR on the 5' RACE reads. The top ten hold 9.5% to 15% of the sample, which has hundreds of thousands of distinct CDR3 sequences, about a fifth seen once. Sequencing was done on a sample of PBMCs or a T cell subset sorted from them (not recorded which). The receptors were sampled from an adult woman who had mild COVID-19 (a few samples of this study predate the infection). Cell type and time point are not known. CDR3s leave out the opening cysteine and the closing phenylalanine or tryptophan. Rows may omit the clone size; those that give it use once, few, many or a size class.

clone size,V gene,CDR3 protein
few,TRBV5-1,ASSLVGLSRGKQY
few,TRBV5-6,ASRPTSGGYNEQF
few,TRBV9,ASSLAGRSSYNEQF
few,TRBV19,ASIRTGGSYNEQF
few,TRBV4-2,ASSGELDRFNEKLF
.,TRBV5-1,ASSNLAPLSYNEQF
few,TRBV24-1,ATKGTVNTEAF
few,TRBV18,ASSPGREALQETQY
.,TRBV11-3,ASSSEKETGELF
few,TRBV29-1,SVARSSGRAYEQY
.,TRBV4-1,ASSQDDGTRY
few,TRBV29-1,SVAWGSNSPLH
few,TRBV4-1,ASRYRTGGTEAF
.,TRBV19,ASSKQGGVGETQY
few,TRBV12-3/TRBV12-4,ASSLGVPGELF